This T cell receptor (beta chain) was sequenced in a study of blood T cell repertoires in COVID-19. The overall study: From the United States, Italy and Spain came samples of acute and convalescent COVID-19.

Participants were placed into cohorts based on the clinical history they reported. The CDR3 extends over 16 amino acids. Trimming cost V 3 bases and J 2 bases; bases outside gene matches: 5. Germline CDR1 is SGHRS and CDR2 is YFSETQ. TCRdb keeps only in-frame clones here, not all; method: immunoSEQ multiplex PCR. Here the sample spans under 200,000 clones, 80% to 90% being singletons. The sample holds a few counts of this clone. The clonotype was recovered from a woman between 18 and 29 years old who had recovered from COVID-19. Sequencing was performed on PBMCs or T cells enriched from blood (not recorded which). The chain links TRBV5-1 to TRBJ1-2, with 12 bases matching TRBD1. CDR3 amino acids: CASSSRDRGQNYGYTF. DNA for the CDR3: TGCGCCAGCAGCTCCCGGGACAGGGGGCAAAACTATGGCTACACCTTC.